The T cell receptor beta chain under discussion was sequenced for a study of blood T cells in healthy people across ages (dated by TCRdb to the mid-2010s). About the investigation overall: Template switching captured roughly one uniquely barcoded TCR beta cDNA molecule per two T cells in model experiments. The study measured age-related changes in TCR beta repertoire diversity using deep sequencing normalized with unique cDNA molecular identifiers. The study analyzed two additional independent replicas of 1 million unique cDNA reads from the same blood draw for two donors, one aged 18 to 29 and one aged 80 or older. The donors were divided into four age groups: young (average roughly 17 years), middle-aged (under 40), aged (approximately 64) and long-lived (roughly 88).

Reading from cysteine to phenylalanine, the CDR3 counts 14 amino acids. Of the read, only the CDR3 DNA is kept; its 42 bases are in frame from base 1. CDR1 and CDR2 (SGHDT, YYEEEE) derive from the germline V gene. After removal of 4 bases from V and 9 bases from J, the junction retains 13 bases not matched to a gene. The library was made by 5' RACE. The instrument given in TCRdb is Illumina HiSeq 2500. A second PCR of about 7 to 12 cycles was performed with a sample-barcoded 5' primer and a J-beta primer mix. A unique molecular identifier was introduced onto each TCR beta cDNA molecule by a template-switch 5' adaptor carrying 12 random nucleotides. Each sample yielded at least 2.5 million CDR3-containing paired-end reads. The Mint cDNA synthesis kit, primed by a TRBC-specific oligonucleotide, was used to synthesize first-strand cDNA from all RNA. All cDNA was treated with uracil-DNA glycosylase and then went through a first 18-cycle PCR with the universal primers M1SS and BC2_uni_R. Per the authors' processing: Each sample was normalized by randomly selecting 1 million high-quality reads, each carrying a distinct molecular identifier. Reads with shared molecular identifiers were discarded instead of being binned into consensus sequences. CDR3 identification, clonotype clustering and error correction used MiTCR with a Q25 quality threshold and the strictest error-elimination algorithm. Lower-bound total TCR beta diversity was estimated with a nonparametric unseen species model using Euler transformation. TCRdb reprocessing: public reads trimmed at Q25 with fastp, clones called with MiXCR, in-frame beta chains kept. Rows merge per CDR3 protein into single entries with the most common DNA and genes. The V and J calls here are based on TCRdb, not the publication. The sample data list hundreds of thousands of distinct CDR3 sequences, and roughly 25% of these were observed just once. 9.4% of the sample rests with the top ten.

The donors were roughly 40 Caucasian individuals from Russia, aged roughly 6 to 100 years, who were systemically healthy. Around 9.8 milliliters of peripheral blood were collected from each donor into EDTA-treated Vacutainer tubes. Ficoll-Paque density-gradient centrifugation was used to isolate PBMCs, with at least 7 million per sample. Total RNA, at least 5.5 micrograms per sample, was extracted from PBMCs with Trizol reagent. For every donor, an aliquot of PBMCs went through flow cytometry to measure the percentages of naive CD45RAhigh/CD27high T cells. In its sample, this clonotype was seen once. No cognate antigen has been identified for it. Per-base quality was not reported, and no clone a single base away is much larger than it. The paper's findings and limits, for the study overall: Observed TCR beta diversity per million T cells fell roughly linearly with age, and a significant reduction was already apparent by age approximately 40. The percentage of naive T cells measured by flow cytometry correlated strongly with observed TCR beta diversity. The long-lived group showed more naive CD4+ T cells, fewer expanded clones and increased TCR diversity than the aged group, suggesting age selection. Bulk unsorted PBMC profiling prevented conclusive comparison of naive and antigen-experienced compartments. Because the CMV infection status of the donors was unknown, age-related changes in expanded clonotypes may potentially have been confounded. Estimates of total diversity from one million sequenced T cells were regarded as lower bounds and underestimates.

This same sample was also taken into another study, of T cells of mothers and their children. The second investigation adds: Donors were nine systemically healthy Caucasian individuals: three mothers and their six children. cDNA synthesis used all of the extracted RNA, with around 1.5 ug of RNA in each 15 ul reaction. In the second PCR, sample barcodes and 2-4 random nucleotides were introduced via the M1S primer. More than 8 million TCR beta CDR3 reads were obtained from each mother, and about 3 million reads were obtained from each child. Thymic selection shapes the output of TCR recombination in a similar way in related and unrelated pairs, and inherited differences have a minor effect. Related mother-child pairs always showed normalized repertoire overlap that was slightly higher than in unrelated mother-child pairs, though the difference was never significant. No persistent microchimeric T cell clones were detected, at a sensitivity of roughly 99 clones per million clonotypes. To look for features that set related mother-child pairs apart from unrelated individuals, the researchers ran deep NGS to compare the TCR beta repertoires of mothers and children. The mean age was 40 +/- 4 years for the mothers and about 12 +/- 4 years for the children. After adapter ligation with NEBNext reagents, the libraries were sequenced on Illumina HiSeq 2000 with 100+100 nt paired-end reads. To prevent cross-contamination, the mother and child libraries were prepared a month apart and were sequenced in separate runs. For each donor, between roughly 500,000 and 2,200,000 distinct TCR beta clonotypes were identified. Naive TCR beta clonotypes were estimated from low-frequency clonotypes matched to each donor's FACS-determined naive share, without sorting.

The sequence was obtained from a boy younger than 18 in good health. Input material: blood. The V gene is TRBV5-6 and the J gene is TRBJ2-7; a stretch of 7 junction bases matches TRBD2. Here the CDR3 is given as CASSPWTRAEGQYF. The DNA is as follows: TGTGCCAGCAGCCCCTGGACTAGGGCTGAGGGGCAGTACTTC.